This entry describes one T cell receptor beta chain. The CDR3 spans 16 residues. Germline V CDR1 and CDR2: MNHEY, SVGEGT. Trimming took off 2 bases at V and 0 bases at J, with 11 bases between the two ends. The sample is drawn from a study of early T cells in non-severe SARS-CoV-2 infection. TCRdb re-analysed the 5' RACE reads in MiXCR, keeping a single row per CDR3 protein. The top ten clones hold 15% to 18% of a sample with 65,000 to 85,000 distinct CDR3 sequences, approximately 11% of them seen once. This clonotype was obtained from an adult who was a healthcare worker with PCR-confirmed SARS-CoV-2 infection or an uninfected control (not recorded which). This sample comprised whole blood, obtained at baseline. The chain has TRBV6-2 or TRBV6-3 and TRBJ1-5; perhaps TRBD1 as D (5 bases). CDR3 bases: TGTGCCAGCAGTTACAGCACAGGTGTTAGCAATCAGCCCCAGCATTTT. Its protein is CASSYSTGVSNQPQHF.